Shown below are 9 T cell receptor beta chains from a single sample sequenced in a study of OX40 agonist ivuxolimab in advanced cancers. Profiling relied on immunoSEQ multiplex PCR, and the TCRdb table lists in-frame clones only, not all of them. The data show about 69,000 clones, more than 80% seen once. Sequencing was performed on CD4+ or CD8+ T cells sorted from blood, taken in a trial of the OX40 agonist ivuxolimab. The origin of the receptors is an adult with an advanced solid tumor such as melanoma, head and neck, liver or kidney cancer.

The gene calls are TRBV5-5 and TRBJ1-1, with 7 bases lining up with TRBD1. The V and J ends lost 4 bases and 5 bases, in that order; junction bases with no gene match: 8. Germline lookup yields CDR1 SGHKS and CDR2 YYEKEE (reference sequence). CDR3 length: 14 residues. The CDR3 reads CASSPATGMTEAFF. The CDR3 DNA sequence: TGTGCCAGCAGCCCGGCGACAGGGATGACTGAAGCTTTCTTT.

The V and J genes are TRBV6-5 and TRBJ2-7; D could derive from TRBD1 or TRBD2 (5 bases each). Trimming cost V 2 bases and J 6 bases, with 14 bases left between them. Per the germline V gene, CDR1 is MNHEY and CDR2 is SVGAGI. The CDR3 has 14 amino acids. The CDR3 sequence: CASSYRDGRGEQYF. The CDR3 DNA is TGTGCCAGCAGTTACCGGGACGGTAGAGGCGAGCAGTACTTC.

The chain recombines TRBV5-4 with TRBJ2-7, with no clear D. Trimming took 2 bases from V and 6 from J, leaving 12 bases between them. CDR1 SGHNT and CDR2 YYREEE come from the germline V gene (reference sequence). The CDR3 spans 13 residues. CDR3 nucleotides: TGTGCCAGCAGCTTTAATGAAGTCGCCGAGCAGTACTTC. Amino acids: CASSFNEVAEQYF.

The rearrangement links TRBV7-9 to TRBJ1-1, with D uncertain. Between the trimmed V and J ends, which lost 5 bases and 5 bases, there was a span of 9 bases. CDR3 size: 12 residues. Germline CDR1 reads SEHNR; CDR2 reads FQNEAQ (reference sequence). The DNA for the CDR3 is TGTGCCAGCAGCCTACTTAGAACTGAAGCTTTCTTT. It codes for CASSLLRTEAFF.

V gene TRBV6-1 combines with J gene TRBJ2-1; D remains unclear. This CDR3 has 12 amino acids. Germline assignment: CDR1 MNHNS and CDR2 SASEGT. Trimming took off 10 bases at V and 5 bases at J, with 12 bases between the two ends. CDR3 protein: CATLRANNEQFF. CDR3 nucleotides: TGTGCCACCCTCCGGGCGAACAATGAGCAGTTCTTC.

The chain has TRBV27 and TRBJ2-1; D is unclear. Trimming removed 6 bases from V and 10 bases from J, with 10 bases in between. CDR1 is MNHEY, CDR2 SMNVEV, per germline (reference sequence). The CDR3 extends over 11 amino acids. CDR3 sequence reads: CASSRNSEQFF. DNA for the CDR3: TGTGCCAGCAGCCGCAACAGCGAGCAGTTCTTC.

In this sample, this clone turned up a few times. This chain links TRBV7-6 with TRBJ1-1; D remains unclear. The CDR3 covers 12 residues. V dropped 6 bases and J dropped 7 bases, with 12 bases sitting between them. Germline lookup yields CDR1 SGHVS and CDR2 FNYEAQ. For the CDR3, the DNA is TGTGCCAGCAGGGGTGACATCGGTGAAGCTTTCTTT. As protein: CASRGDIGEAFF. Filled out from reference TRBV7-6 and TRBJ1-1, the complete variable domain reads GAGVSQSPRYKVTKRGQDVALRCDPISGHVSLYWYRQALGQGPEFLTYFNYEAQQDKSGLPNDRFSAERPEGSISTLTIQRTEQRDSAMYRCASRGDIGEAFFGQGTRLTVV.

This chain uses TRBV19 with TRBJ2-1, with 12 bases that match TRBD2. The V gene end was trimmed by 3 bases and the J gene end by 14 bases; junction bases not matched to a gene: 11. The CDR3 has 15 amino acids. Per germline, CDR1 LNHDA and CDR2 SQIVND (reference sequence). The CDR3 bases are TGTGCCAGTAGTATTATACCCCCTAGCGGGGGGGGGAAGTTCTTC. Its translation is CASSIIPPSGGGKFF.

This chain joins TRBV5-1 and TRBJ1-2; 7 nucleotides match TRBD1. In germline, CDR1 is SGHRS, CDR2 YFSETQ. V shed 4 bases, J shed 1 base, and the junction held 4 bases outside the gene matches. This CDR3 has 14 amino acids. The CDR3 sequence: CASSPGTVNYGYTF. CDR3 sequence (DNA): TGCGCCAGCAGCCCCGGGACAGTTAACTATGGCTACACCTTC.